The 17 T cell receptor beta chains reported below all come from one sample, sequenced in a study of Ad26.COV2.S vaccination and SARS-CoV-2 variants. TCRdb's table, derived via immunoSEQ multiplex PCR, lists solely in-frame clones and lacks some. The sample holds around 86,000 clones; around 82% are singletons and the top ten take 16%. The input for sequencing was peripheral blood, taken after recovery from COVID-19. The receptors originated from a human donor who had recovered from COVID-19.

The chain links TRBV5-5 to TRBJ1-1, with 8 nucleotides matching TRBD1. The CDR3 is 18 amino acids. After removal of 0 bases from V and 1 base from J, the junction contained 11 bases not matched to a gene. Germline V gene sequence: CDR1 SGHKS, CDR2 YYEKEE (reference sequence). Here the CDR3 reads CASSLVIAGGNPNTEAFF. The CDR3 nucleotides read TGTGCCAGCAGCTTGGTGATCGCAGGGGGCAACCCGAACACTGAAGCTTTCTTT.

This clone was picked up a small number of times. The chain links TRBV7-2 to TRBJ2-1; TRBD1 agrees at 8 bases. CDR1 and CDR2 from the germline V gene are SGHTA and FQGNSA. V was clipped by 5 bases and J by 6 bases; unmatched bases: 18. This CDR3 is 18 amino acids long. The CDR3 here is CASSERGQGLLVPNEQFF. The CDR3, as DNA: TGTGCCAGCAGCGAACGAGGACAGGGATTACTTGTTCCCAATGAGCAGTTCTTC. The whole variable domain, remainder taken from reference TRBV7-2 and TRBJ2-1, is GAGVSQSPSNKVTEKGKDVELRCDPISGHTALYWYRQSLGQGLEFLIYFQGNSAPDKSGLPSDRFSAERTGGSVSTLTIQRTQQEDSAVYLCASSERGQGLLVPNEQFFGPGTRLTVL.

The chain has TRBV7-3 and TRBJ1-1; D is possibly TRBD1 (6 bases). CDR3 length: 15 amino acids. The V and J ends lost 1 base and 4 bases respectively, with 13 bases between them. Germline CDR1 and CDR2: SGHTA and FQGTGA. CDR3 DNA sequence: TGTGCCAGCAGCTTAAGGGGGCGGGATGGCACTGAAGCTTTCTTT. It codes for CASSLRGRDGTEAFF. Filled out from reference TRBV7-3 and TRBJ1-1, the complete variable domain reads GAGVSQTPSNKVTEKGKYVELRCDPISGHTALYWYRQSLGQGPEFLIYFQGTGAADDSGLPNDRFFAVRPEGSVSTLKIQRTERGDSAVYLCASSLRGRDGTEAFFGQGTRLTVV.

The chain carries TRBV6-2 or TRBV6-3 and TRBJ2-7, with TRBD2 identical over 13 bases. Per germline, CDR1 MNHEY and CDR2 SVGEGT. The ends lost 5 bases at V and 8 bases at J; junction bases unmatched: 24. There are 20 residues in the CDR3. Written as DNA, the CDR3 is TGTGCCAGCAGTCCCACCTTCGGAGGGACTAGCGGGAAGGTTCGGCTGCAGCAGTACTTC. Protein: CASSPTFGGTSGKVRLQQYF.

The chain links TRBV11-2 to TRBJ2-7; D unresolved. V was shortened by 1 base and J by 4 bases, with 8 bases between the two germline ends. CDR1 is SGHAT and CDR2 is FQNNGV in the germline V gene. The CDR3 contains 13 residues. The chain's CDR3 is CASSLGPKYEQYF. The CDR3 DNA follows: TGTGCCAGCAGCTTAGGGCCAAAATACGAGCAGTACTTC.

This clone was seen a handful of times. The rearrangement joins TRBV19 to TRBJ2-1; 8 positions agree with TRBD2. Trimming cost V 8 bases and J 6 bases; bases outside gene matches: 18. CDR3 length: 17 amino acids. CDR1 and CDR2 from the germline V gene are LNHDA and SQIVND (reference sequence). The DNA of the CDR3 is TGTGCCAGTCAACTCTCCCGCCGGCTAGCGGGTTCCAATGAGCAGTTCTTC. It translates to CASQLSRRLAGSNEQFF.

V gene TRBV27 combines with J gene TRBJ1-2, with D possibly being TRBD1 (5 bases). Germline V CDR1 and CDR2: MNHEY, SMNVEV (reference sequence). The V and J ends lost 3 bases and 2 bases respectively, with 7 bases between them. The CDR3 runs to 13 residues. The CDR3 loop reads CASSLTANYGYTF. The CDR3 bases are TGTGCCAGCAGTTTGACAGCGAACTATGGCTACACCTTC.

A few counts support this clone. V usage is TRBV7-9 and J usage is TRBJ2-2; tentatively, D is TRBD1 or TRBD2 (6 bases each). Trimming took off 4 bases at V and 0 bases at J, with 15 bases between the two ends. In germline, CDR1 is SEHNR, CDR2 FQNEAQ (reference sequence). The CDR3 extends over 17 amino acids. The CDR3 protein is CASSWVRGPANTGELFF. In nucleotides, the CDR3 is TGTGCCAGCAGCTGGGTTCGGGGGCCGGCGAACACCGGGGAGCTGTTTTTT.

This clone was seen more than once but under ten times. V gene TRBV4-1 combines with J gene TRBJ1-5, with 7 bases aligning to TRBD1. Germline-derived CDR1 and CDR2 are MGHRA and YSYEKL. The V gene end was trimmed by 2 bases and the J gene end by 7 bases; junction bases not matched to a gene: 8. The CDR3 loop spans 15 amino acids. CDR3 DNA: TGCGCCAGCAGCCAATTTGGACAGGATGGCCAGCCCCAGCATTTT. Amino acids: CASSQFGQDGQPQHF.

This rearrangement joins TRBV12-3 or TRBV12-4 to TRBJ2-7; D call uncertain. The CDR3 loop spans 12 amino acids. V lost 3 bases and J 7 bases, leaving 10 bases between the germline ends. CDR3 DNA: TGTGCCAGCAGTTTCCCCACGAGGGAGCAGTACTTC. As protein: CASSFPTREQYF.

The CDR3 DNA is TGTGCCAGCCGGGACAGGGTTACCACCGGGGAGCTGTTTTTT. It codes for CASRDRVTTGELFF. The chain employs TRBV27 and TRBJ2-2, with TRBD1 matching over 9 bases. Trimming at V came to 8 bases and at J to 4 bases, leaving 5 bases not matched to a gene. The CDR3 consists of 14 residues. In germline, CDR1 is MNHEY, CDR2 SMNVEV (reference sequence).

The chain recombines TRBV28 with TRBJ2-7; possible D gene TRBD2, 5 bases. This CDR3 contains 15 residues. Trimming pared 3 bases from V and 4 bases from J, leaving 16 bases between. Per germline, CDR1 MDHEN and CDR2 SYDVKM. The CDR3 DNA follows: TGTGCCAGCAGTTTGAGCGGAAACTACAGATACGAGCAGTACTTC. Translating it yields CASSLSGNYRYEQYF.

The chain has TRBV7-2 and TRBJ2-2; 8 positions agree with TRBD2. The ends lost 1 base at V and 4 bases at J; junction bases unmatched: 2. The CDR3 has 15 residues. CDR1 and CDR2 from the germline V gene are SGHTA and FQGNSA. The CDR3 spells CASSLERGGTGELFF. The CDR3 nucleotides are TGTGCCAGCAGCTTAGAACGGGGGGGCACCGGGGAGCTGTTTTTT.

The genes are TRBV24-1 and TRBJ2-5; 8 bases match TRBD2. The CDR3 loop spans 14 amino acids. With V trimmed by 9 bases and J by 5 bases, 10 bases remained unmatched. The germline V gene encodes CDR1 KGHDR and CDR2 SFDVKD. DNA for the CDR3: TGTGCCACCCGGGCCAGCGGGGGATTGGAGACCCAGTACTTC. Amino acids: CATRASGGLETQYF.

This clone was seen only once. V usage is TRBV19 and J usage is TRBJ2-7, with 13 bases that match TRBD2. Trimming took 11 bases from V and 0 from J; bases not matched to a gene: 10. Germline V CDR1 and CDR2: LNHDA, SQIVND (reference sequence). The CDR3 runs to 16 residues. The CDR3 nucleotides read TGTGCCCTGACGATGACTAGCGGGAGGCCCTCCTACGAGCAGTACTTC. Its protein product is CALTMTSGRPSYEQYF.

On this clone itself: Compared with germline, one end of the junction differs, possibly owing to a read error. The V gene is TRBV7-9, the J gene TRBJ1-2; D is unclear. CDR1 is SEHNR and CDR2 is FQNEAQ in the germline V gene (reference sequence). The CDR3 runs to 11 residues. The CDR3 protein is CASSLNQAAVF. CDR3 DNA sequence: TGTGCCAGCAGCTTAAACCAGGCCGCCGTATTC. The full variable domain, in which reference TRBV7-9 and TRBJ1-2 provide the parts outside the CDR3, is DTGVSQNPRHKITKRGQNVTFRCDPISEHNRLYWYRQTLGQGPEFLTYFQNEAQLEKSRLLSDRFSAERPKGSFSTLEIQRTEQGDSAMYLCASSLNQAAVFGSGTRLTVV.

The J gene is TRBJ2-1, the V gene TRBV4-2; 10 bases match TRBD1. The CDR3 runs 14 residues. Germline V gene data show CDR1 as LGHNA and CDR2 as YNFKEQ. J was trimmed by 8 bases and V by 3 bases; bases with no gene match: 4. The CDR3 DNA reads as TGTGCCAGCAGCCAGAGGACAGGGGGATATGAGCAGTTCTTC. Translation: CASSQRTGGYEQFF.